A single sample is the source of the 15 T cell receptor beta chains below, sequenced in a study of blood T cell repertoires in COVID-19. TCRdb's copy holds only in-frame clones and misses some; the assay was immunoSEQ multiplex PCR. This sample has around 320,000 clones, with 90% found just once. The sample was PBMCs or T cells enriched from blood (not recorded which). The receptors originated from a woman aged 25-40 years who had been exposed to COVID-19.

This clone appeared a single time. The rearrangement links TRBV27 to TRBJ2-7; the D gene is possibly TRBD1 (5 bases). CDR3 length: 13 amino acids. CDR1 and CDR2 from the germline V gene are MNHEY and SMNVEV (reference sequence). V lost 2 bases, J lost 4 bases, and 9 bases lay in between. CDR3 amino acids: CASSLQGEYEQYF. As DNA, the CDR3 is TGTGCCAGCAGTTTACAGGGCGAATACGAGCAGTACTTC.

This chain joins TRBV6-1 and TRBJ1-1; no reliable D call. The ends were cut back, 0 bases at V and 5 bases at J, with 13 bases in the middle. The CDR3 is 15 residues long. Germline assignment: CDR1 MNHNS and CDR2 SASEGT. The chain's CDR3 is CASSEATGLTTEAFF. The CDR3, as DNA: TGTGCCAGCAGTGAAGCGACCGGGTTGACGACTGAAGCTTTCTTT.

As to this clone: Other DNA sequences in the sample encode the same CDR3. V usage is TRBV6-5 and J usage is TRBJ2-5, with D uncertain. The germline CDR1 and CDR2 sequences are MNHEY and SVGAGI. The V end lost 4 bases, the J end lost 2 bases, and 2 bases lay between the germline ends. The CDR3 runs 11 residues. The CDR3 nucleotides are TGTGCCAGCAGTTCTCAAGAGACCCAGTACTTC. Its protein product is CASSSQETQYF.

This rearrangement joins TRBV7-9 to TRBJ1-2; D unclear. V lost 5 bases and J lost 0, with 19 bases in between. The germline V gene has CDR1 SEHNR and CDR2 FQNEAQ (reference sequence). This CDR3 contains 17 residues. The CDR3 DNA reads TGTGCCAGCAGCGCCAGTATGGGCTTTTCGGCTAACTATGGCTACACCTTC. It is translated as CASSASMGFSANYGYTF.

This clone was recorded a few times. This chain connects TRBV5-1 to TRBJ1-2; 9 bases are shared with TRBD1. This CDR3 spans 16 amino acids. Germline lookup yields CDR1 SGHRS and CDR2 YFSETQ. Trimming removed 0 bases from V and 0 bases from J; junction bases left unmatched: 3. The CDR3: CASSLGGQGTNYGYTF. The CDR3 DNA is TGCGCCAGCAGCTTGGGGGGACAGGGAACTAACTATGGCTACACCTTC. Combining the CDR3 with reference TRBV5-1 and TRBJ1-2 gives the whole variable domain KAGVTQTPRYLIKTRGQQVTLSCSPISGHRSVSWYQQTPGQGLQFLFEYFSETQRNKGNFPGRFSGRQFSNSRSEMNVSTLELGDSALYLCASSLGGQGTNYGYTFGSGTRLTVV.

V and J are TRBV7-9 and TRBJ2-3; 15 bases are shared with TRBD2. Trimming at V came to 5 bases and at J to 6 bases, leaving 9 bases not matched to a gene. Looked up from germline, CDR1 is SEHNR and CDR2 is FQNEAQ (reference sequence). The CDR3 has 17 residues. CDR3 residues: CASSPGLAGGPKDTQYF. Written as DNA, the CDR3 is TGTGCCAGCAGCCCTGGACTAGCGGGGGGGCCGAAGGATACGCAGTATTTT.

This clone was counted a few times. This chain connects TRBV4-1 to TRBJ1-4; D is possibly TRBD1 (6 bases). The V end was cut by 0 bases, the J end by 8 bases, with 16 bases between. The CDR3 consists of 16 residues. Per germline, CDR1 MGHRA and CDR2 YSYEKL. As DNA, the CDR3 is TGCGCCAGCAGCCAAGATCGCGGGGGCGGTCGGGAAAAACTGTTTTTT. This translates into CASSQDRGGGREKLFF.

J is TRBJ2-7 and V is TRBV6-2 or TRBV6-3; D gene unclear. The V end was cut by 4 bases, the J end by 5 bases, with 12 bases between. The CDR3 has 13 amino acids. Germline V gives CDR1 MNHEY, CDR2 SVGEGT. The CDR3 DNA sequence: TGTGCCAGCAGTTTCACCCCCCGGGACGAGCAGTACTTC. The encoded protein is CASSFTPRDEQYF.

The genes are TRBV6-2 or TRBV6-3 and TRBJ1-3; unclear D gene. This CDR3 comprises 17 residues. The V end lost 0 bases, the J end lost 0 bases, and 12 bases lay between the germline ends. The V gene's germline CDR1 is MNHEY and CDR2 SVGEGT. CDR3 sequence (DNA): TGTGCCAGCAGTTACTCGTCGCACGGTTTCTCTGGAAACACCATATATTTT. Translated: CASSYSSHGFSGNTIYF.

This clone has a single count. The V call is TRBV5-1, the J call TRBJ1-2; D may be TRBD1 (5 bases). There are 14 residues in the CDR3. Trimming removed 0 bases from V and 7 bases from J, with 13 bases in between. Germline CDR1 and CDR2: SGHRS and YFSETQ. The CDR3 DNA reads TGCGCCAGCAGCTTGGGTCAGGGAGGTCGTGGCTACACCTTC. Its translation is CASSLGQGGRGYTF.

The CDR3 is CASSYIPRAEQYF. The CDR3 DNA reads TGTGCCAGCAGTTATATCCCCAGGGCCGAGCAGTACTTC. The chain joins TRBV6-5 to TRBJ2-7; a possible D gene is TRBD1 (5 bases). The V gene's germline CDR1 is MNHEY and CDR2 SVGAGI. The germline V and J ends were trimmed by 3 bases and 6 bases, with 12 bases remaining between them. The CDR3 contains 13 residues.

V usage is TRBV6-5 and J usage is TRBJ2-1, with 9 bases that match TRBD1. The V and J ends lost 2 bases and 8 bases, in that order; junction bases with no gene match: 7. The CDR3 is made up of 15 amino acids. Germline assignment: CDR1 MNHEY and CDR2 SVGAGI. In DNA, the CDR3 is TGTGCCAGCAGTTACACCGGGACAGGGTCGGATGAGCAGTTCTTC. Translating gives CASSYTGTGSDEQFF.

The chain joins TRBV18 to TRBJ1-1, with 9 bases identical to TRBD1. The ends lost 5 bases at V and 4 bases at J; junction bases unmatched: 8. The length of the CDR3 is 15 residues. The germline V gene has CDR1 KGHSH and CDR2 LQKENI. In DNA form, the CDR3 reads TGTGCCAGCTCAGAGTGGACAGGGGATTCCACTGAAGCTTTCTTT. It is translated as CASSEWTGDSTEAFF.

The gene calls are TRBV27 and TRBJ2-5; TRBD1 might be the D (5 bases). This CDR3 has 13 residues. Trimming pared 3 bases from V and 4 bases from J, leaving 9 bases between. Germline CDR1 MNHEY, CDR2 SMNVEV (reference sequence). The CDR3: CASSFLTGETQYF. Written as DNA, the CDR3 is TGTGCCAGCAGTTTCTTAACAGGAGAGACCCAGTACTTC.

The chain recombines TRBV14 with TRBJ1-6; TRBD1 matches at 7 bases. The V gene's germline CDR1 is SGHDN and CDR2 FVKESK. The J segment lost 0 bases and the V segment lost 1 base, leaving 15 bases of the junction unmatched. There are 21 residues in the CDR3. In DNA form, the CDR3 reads TGTGCCAGCAGCCAAGCCGATGGGACAGAAGAACAAAGCTCCTATAATTCACCCCTCCACTTT. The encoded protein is CASSQADGTEEQSSYNSPLHF.